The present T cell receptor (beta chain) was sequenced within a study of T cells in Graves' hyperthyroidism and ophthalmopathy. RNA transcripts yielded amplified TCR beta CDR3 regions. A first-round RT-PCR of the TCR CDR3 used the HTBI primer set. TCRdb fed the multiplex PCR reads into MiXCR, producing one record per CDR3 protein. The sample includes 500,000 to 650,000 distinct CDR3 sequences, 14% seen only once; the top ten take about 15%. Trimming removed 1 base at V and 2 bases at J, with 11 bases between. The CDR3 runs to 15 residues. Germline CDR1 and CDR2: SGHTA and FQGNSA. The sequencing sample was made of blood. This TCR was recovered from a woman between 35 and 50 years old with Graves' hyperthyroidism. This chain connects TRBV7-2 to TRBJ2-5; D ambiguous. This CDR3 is CASSLDLAIQETQYF. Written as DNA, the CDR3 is TGTGCCAGCAGCTTAGATCTTGCGATTCAAGAGACCCAGTACTTC.